These 8 T cell receptor beta chains were sequenced from one sample in a study of identical twins. TCRdb reprocessed the 5' RACE reads via MiXCR and lists one record per CDR3 protein. Among hundreds of thousands of distinct CDR3 sequences, 9% to 15% were seen once, and the ten largest hold about 1.5%. The sample also formed part of further work on yellow fever vaccine responses in identical twins.

The sequenced material came from PBMCs. The origin of the receptors is a woman between 18 and 29 years old in good health.

This clonotype was seen repeatedly, ten times or more. V is TRBV25-1 and J is TRBJ2-1; 9 bases fit TRBD1. Germline CDR1 MGHDK, CDR2 SYGVNS. Trimming took 6 bases from V and 4 from J; bases not matched to a gene: 7. The CDR3 has 15 residues. CDR3 in amino acids: CASSPGTGIYNEQFF. CDR3 nucleotide sequence: TGTGCCAGCAGCCCCGGGACAGGGATATACAATGAGCAGTTCTTC.

This chain links TRBV6-1 with TRBJ1-2; 9 bases align to TRBD1. CDR1 and CDR2 from the germline V gene are MNHNS and SASEGT. The trim removed 6 bases at V and 8 bases at J, leaving 19 bases unmatched. CDR3 size: 17 residues. The CDR3 DNA sequence: TGTGCCAGCAGATGGGGGCCGACAGGGGGAGGGCTAGTAGGCTACACCTTC. Translation gives CASRWGPTGGGLVGYTF.

This chain connects TRBV20-1 to TRBJ1-1, with D possibly matching TRBD1 (5 bases). Germline V CDR1 and CDR2: DFQATT, SNEGSKA (reference sequence). Trimming took off 1 base at V and 0 bases at J, with 12 bases between the two ends. This CDR3 region has 15 residues. The DNA for the CDR3 is TGCAGTGCTAGAGTGGGACTAACAATGAACACTGAAGCTTTCTTT. Encoded protein: CSARVGLTMNTEAFF.

As concerns this clonotype: Its ends do not fully match the called genes, so a read error is possible. The V call is TRBV20-1, the J call TRBJ2-1; the D gene is possibly TRBD2 (6 bases). Germline V CDR1 and CDR2: DFQATT, SNEGSKA (reference sequence). This CDR3 has 14 residues. CDR3 in DNA: TGCGGTGCGCCCCGAGCGGGCTCCTACAATGAGCAGTTCTTC. Amino acid sequence: CGAPRAGSYNEQFF.

This clonotype has a handful of counts. This chain joins TRBV12-3 or TRBV12-4 and TRBJ1-6; D is uncertain. This CDR3 comprises 13 residues. With 6 bases removed from V and 9 bases from J, the gap between germline ends came to 12 bases. The CDR3 DNA sequence: TGTGCCAGCAGCCCCACGGGATCTTCACCCCTCCACTTT. It translates to CASSPTGSSPLHF.

This clonotype was seen more than once but under ten times. The V and J genes are TRBV7-9 and TRBJ2-3, with TRBD2 matching 7 bases. The CDR3 length is 15 residues. The germline gives CDR1 SEHNR, CDR2 FQNEAQ (reference sequence). V dropped 5 bases and J dropped 3; count of bases not matched to a gene: 8. CDR3 in DNA: TGTGCCAGCAGCACTCGACTAGCTCTAACAGATACGCAGTATTTT. Translating gives CASSTRLALTDTQYF.

The chain links TRBV10-2 to TRBJ2-3; 11 nucleotides align to TRBD2. This CDR3 has 16 residues. The J segment lost 6 bases and the V segment lost 5 bases, leaving 10 bases of the junction unmatched. Looked up from germline, CDR1 is WSHSY and CDR2 is SAAADI. The CDR3 spells CASSRSTSGRRDTQYF. CDR3 nucleotides: TGCGCCAGCAGTCGATCTACTAGCGGGAGAAGGGATACGCAGTATTTT.

At least ten counts were recorded for this clonotype. The CDR3 spells CSARKGSQETQYF. The CDR3 DNA sequence: TGCAGTGCTAGAAAAGGAAGCCAAGAGACCCAGTACTTC. The chain joins TRBV20-1 to TRBJ2-5; D is undetermined. The CDR3 sequence is 13 residues long. CDR1 and CDR2 from the germline V gene are DFQATT and SNEGSKA (reference sequence). The germline V and J ends were trimmed by 2 bases and 1 base, with 8 bases remaining between them.